A single sample gave rise to the 17 T cell receptor beta chains below, sequenced in a study of shared clonotypes between healthy human individuals. Repertoires were generated with immunoSEQ multiplex PCR, while TCRdb's copy carries only in-frame clones and drops some. The profile shows over 850,000 clones, roughly 74% of them singletons. The sequenced sample consisted of memory CD4+ T cells from PBMCs. Subset noted: CD45RA-negative fraction. These receptors were obtained from a man between 18 and 35 years old in good health. Some clones in this sample may be carry-over from other donors' samples.

The chain joins TRBV28 to TRBJ2-7, with 9 bases that match TRBD2. Germline values: CDR1 MDHEN, CDR2 SYDVKM. V dropped 8 bases and J dropped 7; count of bases not matched to a gene: 12. The CDR3 sequence is 14 residues long. As DNA, the CDR3 is TGTGCCAGCCACCATAGCGGGAGCCTAGAAGAGCAGTACTTC. Amino acid sequence: CASHHSGSLEEQYF.

This clone has only one observation. This chain connects TRBV7-3 to TRBJ2-7; D assignment may be TRBD1 or TRBD2 (6 bases each). In germline, CDR1 is SGHTA, CDR2 FQGTGA. Trimming took off 3 bases at V and 6 bases at J, with 18 bases between the two ends. This CDR3 is 15 amino acids long. This chain's CDR3 is CASSLMDGGLSEQYF. The CDR3 coding sequence is TGTGCCAGCAGCTTGATGGACGGGGGCCTAAGCGAGCAGTACTTC.

The chain combines TRBV7-9 with TRBJ2-1, with TRBD2 matching 16 bases. The CDR3 totals 18 residues. The germline gives CDR1 SEHNR, CDR2 FQNEAQ (reference sequence). The junction had 7 bases not matched to a gene; V was cut back by 6 bases and J by 2 bases. CDR3 in DNA: TGTGCCAGCAGTTCGGGACTAGCGGGAGGGGCCCCCTACAATGAGCAGTTCTTC. Its translation is CASSSGLAGGAPYNEQFF.

The rearrangement links TRBV29-1 to TRBJ1-1, with D unresolved. Deletions cut 4 bases from V and 0 bases from J, with 9 bases between. CDR1 and CDR2 from the germline V gene are SQVTM and ANQGSEA. The CDR3 consists of 13 residues. For the CDR3, the DNA is TGCAGCGTTGGGGGAAGGGTGAACACTGAAGCTTTCTTT. Protein sequence: CSVGGRVNTEAFF. Full variable domain (rest looked up from reference TRBV29-1 and TRBJ1-1): SAVISQKPSRDICQRGTSLTIQCQVDSQVTMMFWYRQQPGQSLTLIATANQGSEATYESGFVIDKFPISRPNLTFSTLTVSNMSPEDSSIYLCSVGGRVNTEAFFGQGTRLTVV.

This chain links TRBV7-2 with TRBJ1-2; D perhaps matches TRBD1 (6 bases). The CDR3 spans 13 residues. CDR1 is SGHTA and CDR2 is FQGNSA in the germline V gene. V lost 6 bases to trimming and J lost 7 bases, with 15 bases between them. The CDR3 sequence is CASSPSGGRGYTF. The CDR3 DNA reads TGTGCCAGCAGTCCCTCGGGGGGCCGTGGCTACACCTTC.

V usage is TRBV30 and J usage is TRBJ2-7; D not certain. Germline V gives CDR1 GTSNPN, CDR2 SVGIG (reference sequence). This CDR3 is 14 amino acids long. V shed 2 bases and J shed 2 bases, with 13 bases lying between them. The CDR3 nucleotides read TGTGCCTGGAGTATGATCCCCCAGACCTACGAGCAGTACTTC. It is translated as CAWSMIPQTYEQYF.

The chain recombines TRBV7-8 with TRBJ1-4; the D gene is possibly TRBD1 (6 bases). CDR3 length equals 13 residues. V was cut by 5 bases and J by 8 bases, with 12 bases left in between. Germline V gene lookup returns CDR1 SGHVS and CDR2 FQNEAQ. CDR3 region: CASSRGAAEKLFF. CDR3 nucleotides: TGTGCCAGCAGCCGGGGGGCTGCCGAAAAACTGTTTTTT.

V gene TRBV5-6 combines with J gene TRBJ1-1, with TRBD1 matching 10 bases. Germline V gene data show CDR1 as SGHDT and CDR2 as YYEEEE. This CDR3 spans 13 amino acids. J was trimmed by 6 bases and V by 5 bases; bases with no gene match: 4. CDR3 nucleotides: TGTGCCAGCAGTCGGACAGGGGGGGCTGAAGCTTTCTTT. As protein: CASSRTGGAEAFF.

As to this clone: This may be a read error, as it is one base from a much larger clone. In the same sample, other DNA sequences code for this CDR3. The rearrangement joins TRBV14 to TRBJ2-1; D unclear. Germline lookup yields CDR1 SGHDN and CDR2 FVKESK. This CDR3 has 13 amino acids. V lost 0 bases to trimming and J lost 5 bases, with 5 bases between them. Here the CDR3 reads CASSQDRHNEQFF. The CDR3 DNA follows: TGTGCCAGCAGCCAAGACCGACACAATGAGCAGTTCTTC.

The gene calls are TRBV10-2 and TRBJ2-7, with D tentatively TRBD2 (6 bases). Trimming removed 6 bases at V and 3 bases at J, with 24 bases between. The CDR3 runs to 17 residues. Germline-derived CDR1 and CDR2 are WSHSY and SAAADI. CDR3 DNA: TGCGCCAGCAGACGATACGGCGGGGAAGTACGGGGCTACGAGCAGTACTTC. Translated, it gives CASRRYGGEVRGYEQYF.

CDR3 coding DNA: TGTGCCAGCAGCCTCCGGACCACCCTGACCGCTTTCTTT. This translates into CASSLRTTLTAFF. The chain links TRBV5-4 to TRBJ1-1; D gene unclear. Trimming shortened V by 4 bases and J by 11 bases, and 18 bases separated the two germline ends. The CDR3 loop spans 13 amino acids. Germline assignment: CDR1 SGHNT and CDR2 YYREEE (reference sequence). Full variable domain (rest looked up from reference TRBV5-4 and TRBJ1-1): ETGVTQSPTHLIKTRGQQVTLRCSSQSGHNTVSWYQQALGQGPQFIFQYYREEENGRGNFPPRFSGLQFPNYSSELNVNALELDDSALYLCASSLRTTLTAFFGQGTRLTVV.

The rearrangement joins TRBV4-1 to TRBJ2-7; the match to TRBD1 covers 9 bases. Germline CDR1 is MGHRA and CDR2 is YSYEKL. The CDR3 is made up of 19 amino acids. V lost 4 bases, J lost 1 base, and 17 bases stayed unmatched. The CDR3 DNA is TGCGCCAGCAGCCGGGGAGGCGAAGGAGGACAGGGGCCTTCCTACGAGCAGTACTTC. Protein product: CASSRGGEGGQGPSYEQYF.

The chain links TRBV5-1 to TRBJ2-7; D gene ambiguous. The CDR3 length is 15 residues. Trimming shortened V by 4 bases and J by 6 bases, and 20 bases separated the two germline ends. Germline values: CDR1 SGHRS, CDR2 YFSETQ. This chain's CDR3 is CASSKRAGMVSEQYF. CDR3 coding DNA: TGCGCCAGCAGCAAGCGCGCAGGAATGGTTAGCGAGCAGTACTTC.

The rearrangement joins TRBV6-1 to TRBJ2-1; the D gene is possibly TRBD1 (5 bases). V was clipped by 3 bases and J by 2 bases, with 17 bases between them. There are 17 residues in the CDR3. The germline gives CDR1 MNHNS, CDR2 SASEGT. CDR3 residues: CASSDDPWGAAYNEQFF. The CDR3, as DNA: TGTGCCAGCAGTGATGACCCATGGGGCGCCGCCTACAATGAGCAGTTCTTC.

J is TRBJ1-2 and V is TRBV4-1; TRBD1 is a possible D gene (5 bases). CDR3 length: 14 residues. V gave up 3 bases and J gave up 4 bases, with 12 bases separating them. Germline CDR1 MGHRA, CDR2 YSYEKL. CDR3 loop: CASSQIGVAYGYTF. In DNA form, the CDR3 reads TGCGCCAGCAGCCAGATAGGGGTCGCCTATGGCTACACCTTC.

V gene TRBV4-2 combines with J gene TRBJ2-5, with D possibly TRBD2 on 6 matching bases. This CDR3 contains 14 residues. V was clipped by 0 bases and J by 5 bases, with 10 bases between them. The germline V gene encodes CDR1 LGHNA and CDR2 YNFKEQ. CDR3: CASSQDGGVETQYF. In DNA form, the CDR3 reads TGTGCCAGCAGCCAAGATGGAGGGGTCGAGACCCAGTACTTC.

The chain combines TRBV2 with TRBJ2-2; no clear D gene. Germline CDR1 SNHLY, CDR2 FYNNEI. CDR3 length equals 12 residues. Between the trimmed V and J ends, which lost 2 bases and 8 bases, there was a span of 6 bases. In DNA form, the CDR3 reads TGTGCCAGCAGTGAATTTGTTGGGGAGCTGTTTTTT. Translating gives CASSEFVGELFF.